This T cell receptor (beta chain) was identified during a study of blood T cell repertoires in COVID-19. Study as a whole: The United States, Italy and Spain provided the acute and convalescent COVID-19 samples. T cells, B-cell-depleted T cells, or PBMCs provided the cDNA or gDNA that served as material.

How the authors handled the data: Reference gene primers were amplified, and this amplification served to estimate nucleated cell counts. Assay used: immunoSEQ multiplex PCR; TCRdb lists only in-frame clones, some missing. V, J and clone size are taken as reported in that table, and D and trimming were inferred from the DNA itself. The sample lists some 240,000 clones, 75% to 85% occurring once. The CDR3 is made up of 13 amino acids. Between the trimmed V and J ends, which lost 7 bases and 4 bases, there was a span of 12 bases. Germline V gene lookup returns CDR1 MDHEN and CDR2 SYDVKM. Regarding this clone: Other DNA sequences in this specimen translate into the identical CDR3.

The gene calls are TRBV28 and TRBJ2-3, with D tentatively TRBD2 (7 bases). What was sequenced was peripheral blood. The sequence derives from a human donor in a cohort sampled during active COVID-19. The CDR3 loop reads CASTRGGADTQYF. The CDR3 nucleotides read TGTGCCAGCACCAGAGGGGGGGCAGATACGCAGTATTTT.